The rows below give T cell receptor beta chains drawn from one sample of a study of spatial heterogeneity in lung cancer. TCRdb recomputed calls from the 5' RACE reads with MiXCR, one row per CDR3 protein. The sample includes about 27,000 distinct CDR3 sequences, roughly 5.7% of them seen just once. The source was PBMCs, collected at follow-up. These receptors were obtained from a female donor with early-stage non-small cell lung cancer. CDR3s include the opening cysteine and the closing phenylalanine or tryptophan. A D gene is named only where the DNA matches it firmly. A row's size may be missing; if present it is once, few, many or a size class.

D gene	V gene	clone size	J gene	CDR3 protein	CDR3 DNA
-	TRBV4-1	many	TRBJ2-1	CASSQSSRDWEQFF	TGCGCCAGCAGCCAATCATCCAGGGATTGGGAGCAGTTCTTC
-	TRBV12-3/TRBV12-4	many	TRBJ1-2	CASSRAYGYTF	TGTGCCAGCAGTCGGGCGTATGGCTACACCTTC
-	TRBV7-9	many	TRBJ2-7	CASSSLGMGGYEQYF	TGTGCCAGCAGCTCGTTGGGGATGGGAGGCTACGAGCAGTACTTC
-	TRBV30	-	TRBJ2-7	CAWGGSYEQYF	TGTGCCTGGGGGGGCTCCTACGAGCAGTACTTC
-	TRBV11-2	many	TRBJ1-5	CASSLGDNQPQHF	TGTGCCAGCAGCTTGGGGGACAATCAGCCCCAGCATTTT
-	TRBV3-1	many	TRBJ2-5	CASSQEETQYF	TGTGCCAGCAGCCAGGAAGAGACCCAGTACTTC
TRBD1	TRBV5-1	medium-sized	TRBJ1-1	CASSVGQPAMNTEAFF	TGCGCCAGCAGCGTGGGACAGCCCGCCATGAACACTGAAGCTTTCTTT
TRBD2	TRBV3-1	-	TRBJ2-5	CASSQGLAGWETQYF	TGTGCCAGCAGCCAAGGGCTAGCGGGGTGGGAGACCCAGTACTTC
-	TRBV19	many	TRBJ1-4	CASSIRGEKLFF	TGTGCCAGTAGTATTCGGGGTGAAAAACTGTTTTTT
-	TRBV7-6	many	TRBJ2-5	CASSKMTGQETQYF	TGTGCCAGCAGCAAGATGACAGGCCAAGAGACCCAGTACTTC
-	TRBV29-1	many	TRBJ2-7	CSVTFTTGYYEQYF	TGCAGCGTGACTTTCACTACAGGGTACTACGAGCAGTACTTC
-	TRBV20-1	many	TRBJ2-7	CSAMGEGKTVYEQYF	TGCAGTGCTATGGGTGAGGGGAAGACTGTATACGAGCAGTACTTC
TRBD2	TRBV29-1	many	TRBJ2-3	CSVAGLAGALSRGTDTQYF	TGCAGCGTCGCGGGACTAGCGGGAGCTCTCTCCCGGGGCACAGATACGCAGTATTTT
-	TRBV18	few	TRBJ2-1	CASSLYQDYNEQFF	TGTGCCAGCTCCCTGTATCAAGATTACAATGAGCAGTTCTTC
-	TRBV7-2	many	TRBJ2-5	CASSLAFGWSQETQYF	TGTGCCAGCAGCTTAGCCTTCGGATGGTCACAAGAGACCCAGTACTTC
-	TRBV7-6	many	TRBJ2-2	CASSLESGPGELFF	TGTGCCAGCAGCTTAGAGAGCGGTCCCGGGGAGCTGTTTTTT
TRBD2	TRBV12-3/TRBV12-4	many	TRBJ2-3	CASSVAGGRTDTQYF	TGTGCCAGCAGTGTAGCGGGAGGGAGGACAGATACGCAGTATTTT
TRBD2	TRBV12-3/TRBV12-4	many	TRBJ2-1	CASSLALAGVNEQFF	TGTGCCAGCAGTTTGGCCCTAGCGGGAGTTAATGAGCAGTTCTTC
TRBD1	TRBV27	many	TRBJ1-5	CASSLAQGRGGNQPQHF	TGTGCCAGCAGTTTGGCACAGGGCAGGGGGGGCAATCAGCCCCAGCATTTT
-	TRBV11-2	many	TRBJ2-3	CASSLDSSPTDTQYF	TGTGCCAGCAGCTTAGATAGTAGTCCCACAGATACGCAGTATTTT